A single sample is the source of the 23 T cell receptor beta chains below, sequenced in a study of T cells in Graves' hyperthyroidism and ophthalmopathy. It was RNA transcripts that yielded the amplified TCR beta CDR3 regions. The HTBI primer set was used in a first-round RT-PCR of the TCR CDR3. MiXCR was run by TCRdb on the multiplex PCR reads, yielding one entry per CDR3 protein. The profile shows 150,000 to 200,000 distinct CDR3 sequences, about 15% of them singletons. The source material was blood. The source is a woman aged 45 to 65 with Graves' hyperthyroidism.

This chain's CDR3 is CASSLELPGSGTQYF. CDR3 DNA sequence: TGCGCCAGCAGCTTGGAACTACCAGGTTCGGGTACGCAGTATTTT. The J gene is TRBJ2-3, the V gene TRBV5-1; D remains ambiguous. Germline V CDR1 and CDR2: SGHRS, YFSETQ. Trimming left V 0 bases short and J 8 bases short, with 16 bases between. The CDR3 spans 15 residues.

This clonotype was seen only a few times. This sequence joins TRBV18 and TRBJ2-1, with D perhaps TRBD1 (6 bases). Germline V gene lookup returns CDR1 KGHSH and CDR2 LQKENI. This CDR3 has 14 residues. V shed 3 bases and J shed 9 bases, with 15 bases lying between them. The CDR3, as DNA: TGTGCCAGCTCACCTTCCGGGACAAGGGCTGAGCAGTTCTTC. Its protein is CASSPSGTRAEQFF.

This clonotype occurred many times. The chain is built from TRBV15 and TRBJ1-1; 11 bases are a match to TRBD1. V gave up 0 bases and J gave up 5 bases; unmatched junction bases: 2. Germline V gene data show CDR1 as LNHNV and CDR2 as YYDKDF (reference sequence). The CDR3 contains 15 residues. CDR3 protein: CATSRDGTGGTEAFF. CDR3 DNA sequence: TGTGCCACCAGCAGAGATGGGACAGGGGGTACTGAAGCTTTCTTT.

This clonotype was seen repeatedly, ten times or more. The genes are TRBV7-9 and TRBJ2-1, with D perhaps TRBD1 (5 bases). Germline assignment: CDR1 SEHNR and CDR2 FQNEAQ (reference sequence). With 1 base removed from V and 7 bases from J, the gap between germline ends came to 5 bases. The CDR3 sequence is 12 residues long. This CDR3 reads CASSLEGNEQFF. CDR3 in DNA: TGTGCCAGCAGCTTAGAGGGGAATGAGCAGTTCTTC.

V gene TRBV2 combines with J gene TRBJ2-3; 12 bases match TRBD2. J lost 4 bases, V lost 8 bases, and 10 bases had no gene match. The CDR3 runs 16 residues. Germline CDR1 reads SNHLY; CDR2 reads FYNNEI. The CDR3 bases are TGTGCCAGCCTTGCTAGCGGGAGGGCCGGGGCAGATACGCAGTATTTT. Protein sequence: CASLASGRAGADTQYF. Looking up the rest from reference TRBV2 and TRBJ2-3 gives the full variable domain: EPEVTQTPSHQVTQMGQEVILRCVPISNHLYFYWYRQILGQKVEFLVSFYNNEISEKSEIFDDQFSVERPDGSNFTLKIRSTKLEDSAMYFCASLASGRAGADTQYFGPGTRLTVL.

This clonotype was seen many times. The CDR3 sequence: CSALVAADTQYF. The CDR3 DNA sequence: TGCAGTGCACTGGTAGCAGCTGATACGCAGTATTTT. The chain has TRBV20-1 and TRBJ2-3, with D hard to call. Per the germline V gene, CDR1 is DFQATT and CDR2 is SNEGSKA (reference sequence). Trimming took off 6 bases at V and 6 bases at J, with 13 bases between the two ends. The CDR3 is 12 residues long.

There are many counts of this clonotype. The chain joins TRBV6-1 to TRBJ1-1; possibly TRBD1 for D (5 bases). CDR1 MNHNS and CDR2 SASEGT come from the germline V gene. CDR3 length: 10 amino acids. Trimming left V 9 bases short and J 4 bases short, with 6 bases between. The CDR3 spells CARGGTEAFF. In nucleotides, the CDR3 is TGTGCCAGGGGGGGCACTGAAGCTTTCTTT.

This clonotype was recorded at least ten times. The chain links TRBV19 to TRBJ2-1; D might be TRBD1 or TRBD2, each matching 5 bases. Trimming removed 7 bases from V and 8 bases from J, with 15 bases in between. The germline CDR1 and CDR2 sequences are LNHDA and SQIVND (reference sequence). The CDR3 totals 13 residues. The CDR3 bases are TGTGCCAGTACCTGGACTTGGGGCGATGAGCAGTTCTTC. This gives the protein CASTWTWGDEQFF. Filled out from reference TRBV19 and TRBJ2-1, the complete variable domain reads DGGITQSPKYLFRKEGQNVTLSCEQNLNHDAMYWYRQDPGQGLRLIYYSQIVNDFQKGDIAEGYSVSREKKESFPLTVTSAQKNPTAFYLCASTWTWGDEQFFGPGTRLTVL.

The chain links TRBV7-9 to TRBJ2-1, with a possible D match to TRBD1 (5 bases). Germline V lookup: CDR1 SEHNR, CDR2 FQNEAQ (reference sequence). This CDR3 contains 17 residues. V shed 4 bases and J shed 5 bases, with 21 bases lying between them. CDR3 in amino acids: CASSSPPSFRGDNEQFF. The DNA for the CDR3 is TGTGCCAGCAGCTCGCCGCCAAGCTTTAGGGGTGACAATGAGCAGTTCTTC.

There are many counts of this clonotype. The chain uses TRBV12-3 or TRBV12-4 and TRBJ1-2; weak D call: TRBD1 (6 bases). This CDR3 region has 13 residues. Trimming shortened V by 8 bases and J by 8 bases, and 18 bases separated the two germline ends. CDR3 DNA: TGTGCCAGCCGAGGGGGGGATGATGCCGGCTACACCTTC. Its protein is CASRGGDDAGYTF.

This clonotype was seen at least ten times. This chain uses TRBV7-2 with TRBJ1-3; TRBD1 agrees at 10 bases. Germline values: CDR1 SGHTA, CDR2 FQGNSA. The V and J ends lost 5 bases and 0 bases, in that order; junction bases with no gene match: 4. This CDR3 comprises 16 residues. CDR3 sequence (DNA): TGTGCCAGCAGCCTGACAGGGGGCCTCTCTGGAAACACCATATATTTT. Translating gives CASSLTGGLSGNTIYF.

This clonotype was seen many times. The J gene is TRBJ1-6, the V gene TRBV15; the D is unclear. The CDR3 consists of 14 residues. Germline assignment: CDR1 LNHNV and CDR2 YYDKDF (reference sequence). V was clipped by 4 bases and J by 2 bases, with 6 bases between them. CDR3 DNA: TGTGCCACCAGCATCCCCCCCTATAATTCACCCCTCCACTTT. Translated, it gives CATSIPPYNSPLHF. Drawing the rest from reference TRBV15 and TRBJ1-6, the complete variable domain is DAMVIQNPRYQVTQFGKPVTLSCSQTLNHNVMYWYQQKSSQAPKLLFHYYDKDFNNEADTPDNFQSRRPNTSFCFLDIRSPGLGDTAMYLCATSIPPYNSPLHFGNGTRLTVT.

This clonotype was recorded many times. V gene TRBV7-6 combines with J gene TRBJ1-3; no clear D gene. Trimming stripped 1 base from V and 9 bases from J, with 4 bases between. Germline CDR1 SGHVS, CDR2 FNYEAQ. CDR3 length: 11 residues. CDR3 sequence: CASSLGSTIYF. Written as DNA, the CDR3 is TGTGCCAGCAGCTTAGGCTCCACCATATATTTT.

This clonotype was recorded at least ten times. The V and J genes are TRBV6-2 or TRBV6-3 and TRBJ2-1, with 11 bases that match TRBD2. There are 14 residues in the CDR3. Trimming removed 3 bases from V and 9 bases from J; junction bases left unmatched: 4. From germline, CDR1 is MNHEY and CDR2 SVGEGT. Written as DNA, the CDR3 is TGTGCCAGCAGTTATCTAGCGGGGGGATCTGAGCAGTTCTTC. It translates to CASSYLAGGSEQFF.

This clonotype was observed at least ten times. This sequence joins TRBV7-9 and TRBJ2-1; D unclear. Per the germline V gene, CDR1 is SEHNR and CDR2 is FQNEAQ (reference sequence). With 5 bases removed from V and 3 bases from J, the gap between germline ends came to 17 bases. This CDR3 has 16 amino acids. The CDR3 DNA follows: TGTGCCAGCAGCGGGCGAATGGGCGCAGACTACAATGAGCAGTTCTTC. Encoded protein: CASSGRMGADYNEQFF.

This clonotype was recorded at least ten times. The rearrangement uses TRBV18 and TRBJ1-1; D is unresolved. V lost 3 bases and J lost 5, with 13 bases in between. Germline CDR1 KGHSH, CDR2 LQKENI. The CDR3 contains 14 residues. This CDR3 reads CASSPVTDMTEAFF. The CDR3 DNA reads as TGTGCCAGCTCACCGGTAACGGATATGACTGAAGCTTTCTTT.

This clonotype was seen many times. The rearrangement links TRBV7-2 to TRBJ2-7, with 7 bases lining up with TRBD1. Germline CDR1 and CDR2: SGHTA and FQGNSA. CDR3 length: 13 amino acids. J was trimmed by 3 bases and V by 1 base; bases with no gene match: 0. For the CDR3, the DNA is TGTGCCAGCAGCTTAGGGGACAGCTACGAGCAGTACTTC. Its protein is CASSLGDSYEQYF.

This clonotype was seen repeatedly, ten times or more. The genes are TRBV6-1 and TRBJ1-1; D might be TRBD1 (5 bases). Per germline, CDR1 MNHNS and CDR2 SASEGT. V shed 6 bases and J shed 1 base, with 15 bases lying between them. This CDR3 region has 15 residues. The CDR3 nucleotides are TGTGCCAGCAGCCAAACGACAGTCGCGAACACTGAAGCTTTCTTT. Translating it yields CASSQTTVANTEAFF.

The sample holds many counts of this clonotype. The chain links TRBV6-1 to TRBJ2-7, with D possibly being TRBD1 (6 bases). The germline gives CDR1 MNHNS, CDR2 SASEGT. With 9 bases removed from V and 1 base from J, the gap between germline ends came to 13 bases. The CDR3 is 13 residues long. The CDR3 spells CARGTGHSYEQYF. The DNA of the CDR3 is TGTGCCAGGGGTACGGGACATTCCTACGAGCAGTACTTC.

This chain uses TRBV7-2 with TRBJ2-7; TRBD1 might be the D (5 bases). This CDR3 has 14 residues. Trimming shortened V by 5 bases and J by 0 bases, and 11 bases separated the two germline ends. Germline V gene data show CDR1 as SGHTA and CDR2 as FQGNSA. The CDR3 bases are TGTGCCAGCAGCCTTGACAGTAACTCCTACGAGCAGTACTTC. This codes for CASSLDSNSYEQYF.

The sample holds a few counts of this clonotype. The chain uses TRBV19 and TRBJ2-1; D not resolved. Per the germline V gene, CDR1 is LNHDA and CDR2 is SQIVND (reference sequence). This CDR3 is 12 amino acids long. Trimming took 6 bases from V and 0 from J, leaving 3 bases between them. The CDR3, as DNA: TGTGCCAGTAGAGGCTCCTACAATGAGCAGTTCTTC. Translation: CASRGSYNEQFF.

The CDR3 reads CASSFNRGGYQETQYF. CDR3 nucleotide sequence: TGTGCCAGCAGTTTTAATCGGGGAGGGTACCAAGAGACCCAGTACTTC. The rearrangement uses TRBV28 and TRBJ2-5, with 7 nucleotides matching TRBD2. CDR1 MDHEN and CDR2 SYDVKM come from the germline V gene. The CDR3 contains 16 residues. J lost 0 bases, V lost 3 bases, and 7 bases had no gene match.

The chain uses TRBV20-1 and TRBJ2-7; the D gene is possibly TRBD2 (6 bases). The CDR3 totals 16 residues. Germline CDR1 DFQATT, CDR2 SNEGSKA (reference sequence). V lost 2 bases and J 4 bases, leaving 21 bases between the germline ends. In DNA form, the CDR3 reads TGCAGTGCTAGAAGGGCGGCGGGAACTGGGTTTTACGAGCAGTACTTC. Amino acids: CSARRAAGTGFYEQYF.